This T cell receptor (beta chain) appears in the sequencing data of a study of blood T cell repertoires in COVID-19. About the research overall: T cells, B-cell-depleted T cells, or PBMCs provided the cDNA or gDNA that served as material.

Clones were sequenced by immunoSEQ multiplex PCR, and TCRdb holds only the in-frame ones, with some missing. There are approximately 300,000 clones in the sample; 70% to 90% occur only once, and approximately 5% lies in the top ten. The cohort comprised adults aged 18 to 89 years residing in about two dozen US areas. Cohort 3 recovered donors had two negative PCRs, clearance, or symptom resolution. The sequenced material came from PBMCs or T cells enriched from blood (not recorded which). The receptor comes from a woman aged 30 to 39 who had recovered from COVID-19.

The CDR3 loop reads CASSKFQGGGEKLFF. The CDR3 coding sequence is TGTGCCAGCAGCAAATTCCAGGGTGGTGGTGAAAAACTGTTTTTT. The chain is built from TRBV7-9 and TRBJ1-4, with D tentatively TRBD1 (5 bases). CDR3 length: 15 residues. V dropped 5 bases and J dropped 7 bases, with 17 bases sitting between them. Germline CDR1 is SEHNR and CDR2 is FQNEAQ (reference sequence).